The 18 T cell receptor beta chains presented below share a single source sample, sequenced in a study of early T cells in non-severe SARS-CoV-2 infection. TCRdb reanalysed the 5' RACE reads using MiXCR and keeps one entry per CDR3 protein. The table records 80,000 or so distinct CDR3 sequences, around 5.6% of them present only once. Material: whole blood. These receptors originate from an adult who was a healthcare worker with PCR-confirmed SARS-CoV-2 infection or an uninfected control (not recorded which).

This clonotype was detected ten times or more. The CDR3 DNA follows: TGTGCCAGCATCACACCGGGACAGGTGAACACTGAAGCTTTCTTT. This sequence encodes CASITPGQVNTEAFF. V usage is TRBV6-1 and J usage is TRBJ1-1, with 8 bases aligning to TRBD1. The V and J ends lost 7 bases and 0 bases, in that order; junction bases with no gene match: 7. The CDR3 has 15 residues. Germline V lookup: CDR1 MNHNS, CDR2 SASEGT.

There are a few counts of this clonotype. The chain couples TRBV5-5 to TRBJ1-4; D is undetermined. CDR1 is SGHKS, CDR2 YYEKEE, per germline (reference sequence). V gave up 0 bases and J gave up 8 bases, with 8 bases separating them. The CDR3 totals 13 residues. The CDR3 region has the DNA TGTGCCAGCAGCTTGGGGCCCTCGGAAAAACTGTTTTTT. It is translated as CASSLGPSEKLFF.

This clonotype was counted a few times. J is TRBJ2-5 and V is TRBV29-1; 8 bases align to TRBD1. Trimming took 3 bases from V and 1 from J; bases not matched to a gene: 7. CDR1 is SQVTM and CDR2 is ANQGSEA in the germline V gene. This CDR3 has 15 amino acids. CDR3 DNA: TGCAGCGTTGATATGGCAGGGGGCAGCCAAGAGACCCAGTACTTC. This sequence encodes CSVDMAGGSQETQYF.

This clonotype was picked up many times. The rearrangement uses TRBV7-8 and TRBJ2-1; tentatively, D is TRBD1 (6 bases). This CDR3 is built from 16 residues. The V gene's germline CDR1 is SGHVS and CDR2 FQNEAQ. V shed 1 base and J shed 5 bases, with 15 bases lying between them. DNA of the CDR3: TGTGCCAGCAGCTTAGTGGTGAGACAGGTGGACAATGAGCAGTTCTTC. Encoded protein: CASSLVVRQVDNEQFF. Full variable domain (outside the CDR3, taken from reference TRBV7-8 and TRBJ2-1): GAGVSQSPRYKVAKRGQDVALRCDPISGHVSLFWYQQALGQGPEFLTYFQNEAQLDKSGLPSDRFFAERPEGSVSTLKIQRTQQEDSAVYLCASSLVVRQVDNEQFFGPGTRLTVL.

In this sample, this clonotype turned up many times. This chain uses TRBV27 with TRBJ1-2; D call uncertain. This CDR3 region has 13 residues. The V end lost 4 bases, the J end lost 4 bases, and 10 bases lay between the germline ends. The germline V gene has CDR1 MNHEY and CDR2 SMNVEV (reference sequence). This CDR3 is CASSYLGGYGYTF. The CDR3 DNA sequence: TGTGCCAGCAGTTACCTGGGAGGCTATGGCTACACCTTC.

This clonotype has a handful of counts. The chain is built from TRBV4-3 and TRBJ2-7, with D maybe TRBD1 (5 bases). The CDR3 length is 14 residues. V gave up 1 base and J gave up 3 bases, with 10 bases separating them. CDR1 is LGHNA and CDR2 is YSLEER in the germline V gene. CDR3 coding DNA: TGCGCCAGCAGCCAAGTTGGACAAGACTACGAGCAGTACTTC. It specifies CASSQVGQDYEQYF.

This clonotype was counted many times. This chain connects TRBV20-1 to TRBJ1-1, with D possibly matching TRBD1 (5 bases). CDR3 length: 16 residues. Trimming pared 0 bases from V and 3 bases from J, leaving 17 bases between. Per germline, CDR1 DFQATT and CDR2 SNEGSKA (reference sequence). The CDR3 here is CSARDRVGRGDTEAFF. DNA of the CDR3: TGCAGTGCTAGAGATAGGGTGGGGAGGGGAGACACTGAAGCTTTCTTT.

The sample holds many counts of this clonotype. The V gene is TRBV12-3 or TRBV12-4, the J gene TRBJ2-2, with D perhaps TRBD2 (6 bases). The CDR3 is 15 amino acids. Trimming pared 2 bases from V and 1 base from J, leaving 8 bases between. CDR3 sequence: CASSLSGRNTGELFF. For the CDR3, the DNA is TGTGCCAGCAGTTTAAGCGGGCGGAACACCGGGGAGCTGTTTTTT.

The V call is TRBV20-1, the J call TRBJ2-3; 10 positions agree with TRBD2. V was clipped by 6 bases and J by 7 bases; unmatched bases: 13. CDR1 DFQATT and CDR2 SNEGSKA come from the germline V gene (reference sequence). The CDR3 runs to 15 residues. CDR3 sequence: CSADLAGGLLNTQYF. As DNA, the CDR3 is TGCAGTGCCGATTTAGCGGGGGGCCTCCTTAATACGCAGTATTTT.

As concerns this clonotype: A read error is possible here, since a much larger clone lies one base away. This chain links TRBV3-1 with TRBJ2-7; D is possibly TRBD2 (5 bases). Germline V CDR1 and CDR2: LGHDT, YNNKEL (reference sequence). The CDR3 runs to 17 residues. The V end was cut by 3 bases, the J end by 0 bases, with 18 bases between. CDR3 amino acids: CASSHATRVGCSYEQYF. CDR3 DNA sequence: TGTGCCAGCAGCCATGCGACGAGGGTGGGGTGCTCCTACGAGCAGTACTTC.

This clonotype has ten or more counts. V and J are TRBV6-1 and TRBJ2-2; a weak D match, TRBD1 (6 bases). The CDR3 contains 15 residues. Germline CDR1 is MNHNS and CDR2 is SASEGT. V lost 2 bases and J 3 bases, leaving 10 bases between the germline ends. The CDR3 DNA sequence: TGTGCCAGCAGTGAATTTCCAGGGGACACCGGGGAGCTGTTTTTT. Protein: CASSEFPGDTGELFF.

This clonotype has only a few counts. The rearrangement links TRBV5-5 to TRBJ1-1, with D possibly matching TRBD1 (5 bases). The CDR3 extends over 17 amino acids. Trimming took off 0 bases at V and 3 bases at J, with 18 bases between the two ends. Germline loops: CDR1 SGHKS, CDR2 YYEKEE (reference sequence). The CDR3 protein is CASSLAAEGRTHTEAFF. In DNA form, the CDR3 reads TGTGCCAGCAGCTTGGCCGCAGAGGGGCGAACCCACACTGAAGCTTTCTTT.

The chain joins TRBV29-1 to TRBJ2-1, with 9 bases matching TRBD2. Losses at the gene ends were 3 bases for V and 12 bases for J; bases not matched to a gene: 6. The length of the CDR3 is 12 residues. The V gene's germline CDR1 is SQVTM and CDR2 ANQGSEA. The CDR3 loop reads CSVDGGRARQFF. DNA of the CDR3: TGCAGCGTTGATGGCGGGAGGGCCAGGCAGTTCTTC.

Many counts were recorded for this clonotype. The chain uses TRBV27 and TRBJ2-2; 8 bases fit TRBD1. The J segment lost 4 bases and the V segment lost 5 bases, leaving 9 bases of the junction unmatched. The germline CDR1 and CDR2 sequences are MNHEY and SMNVEV (reference sequence). CDR3 length: 16 residues. CDR3 loop: CASSTTGTGPTGELFF. The CDR3, as DNA: TGTGCCAGCAGTACCACCGGGACAGGACCCACCGGGGAGCTGTTTTTT.

The chain couples TRBV3-1 to TRBJ1-2; no clear D gene. Trimming pared 1 base from V and 7 bases from J, leaving 22 bases between. CDR1 and CDR2 (germline): LGHDT, YNNKEL (reference sequence). This CDR3 contains 17 residues. The CDR3 coding sequence is TGTGCCAGCAGCCAAGGTGTTTATAACAGACTGCTAAGTGGCTACACCTTC. It encodes CASSQGVYNRLLSGYTF.

This clonotype was seen at least ten times. V gene TRBV7-9 combines with J gene TRBJ2-3, with D possibly matching TRBD2 (5 bases). The CDR3 has 13 residues. Germline V CDR1 and CDR2: SEHNR, FQNEAQ (reference sequence). V gave up 0 bases and J gave up 11 bases, with 12 bases separating them. The CDR3 loop is CASSLAGLAKQYF. The CDR3, as DNA: TGTGCCAGCAGCTTAGCCGGTCTAGCCAAGCAGTATTTT.

This clonotype was observed many times. This chain joins TRBV27 and TRBJ2-4; 7 bases are shared with TRBD2. The CDR3 is 13 amino acids. V dropped 3 bases and J dropped 7; count of bases not matched to a gene: 3. CDR1 is MNHEY and CDR2 is SMNVEV in the germline V gene (reference sequence). CDR3 bases: TGTGCCAGCAGTTTCATGGGGGGGAACATTCAGTACTTC. This codes for CASSFMGGNIQYF.

This clonotype was observed a few times. The chain combines TRBV5-1 with TRBJ2-3; 11 positions match TRBD1. Germline values: CDR1 SGHRS, CDR2 YFSETQ. Unmatched junction bases numbered 13, after V lost 6 bases and J lost 1 base. The CDR3 consists of 18 residues. This CDR3 is CASKDRAGQGGGTDTQYF. CDR3 bases: TGCGCCAGCAAGGACCGGGCGGGACAGGGGGGAGGCACAGATACGCAGTATTTT.